This T cell receptor beta chain was sequenced in a study of T cells in Graves' hyperthyroidism and ophthalmopathy. Study-wide results and limits: Ophthalmopathy could be told apart from stable hyperthyroidism with a 13 V-J model.

Stable disease denoted Graves' hyperthyroidism without ophthalmopathy progression within 18 months. Clinicians diagnosed patients from clinical symptoms, serum thyroxine and TRAb, thyroid ultrasound and orbital computed tomography. Trimming pared 6 bases from V and 2 bases from J, leaving 14 bases between. CDR1 is SGHKS and CDR2 is YYEKEE in the germline V gene (reference sequence). The CDR3 has 14 residues. Remarks on this clonotype: Its specificity is not known. Being one base from a much bigger clone, this may be a read error.

The source material, RNA transcripts, was used to amplify TCR beta CDR3 regions. Initially, a first-round RT-PCR of the TCR CDR3 employed the HTBI primer set. In TCRdb, the multiplex PCR reads were re-called with MiXCR into one record per CDR3 protein. The repertoire holds approximately 370,000 distinct CDR3 sequences, with 14% to 15% as singletons. Sequencing was performed on blood. V gene TRBV5-5 combines with J gene TRBJ2-5; D uncertain. This receptor was identified in a woman aged 25 to 39 with Graves' hyperthyroidism. CDR3 loop: CASTSGPNQETQYF. The CDR3 region has the DNA TGTGCCAGCACCTCAGGCCCTAATCAAGAGACCCAGTACTTC.